One and the same sample provided the 32 T cell receptor beta chains below, sequenced in a study of shared clonotypes between healthy human individuals. Sequenced by immunoSEQ multiplex PCR; TCRdb stores in-frame clones only, minus some. The sample carries 1 million to 1.2 million clones, 77% recorded once. Sequencing was carried out using memory CD4+ T cells from PBMCs. Specified subset: CD45RA-negative fraction. Receptors originate from a man between 18 and 29 years old in good health. Some clones in this sample may be carry-over from other donors' samples.

J is TRBJ2-5 and V is TRBV5-4; TRBD1 aligns across 10 bases. CDR3 length: 15 residues. From germline, CDR1 is SGHNT and CDR2 YYREEE (reference sequence). The J segment lost 5 bases and the V segment lost 0 bases, leaving 4 bases of the junction unmatched. The CDR3 nucleotides are TGTGCCAGCAGCTTGGGGGGACAGGGGTATGAGACCCAGTACTTC. The encoded protein is CASSLGGQGYETQYF. Drawing the rest from reference TRBV5-4 and TRBJ2-5, the complete variable domain is ETGVTQSPTHLIKTRGQQVTLRCSSQSGHNTVSWYQQALGQGPQFIFQYYREEENGRGNFPPRFSGLQFPNYSSELNVNALELDDSALYLCASSLGGQGYETQYFGPGTRLLVL.

This clone has more than one count but fewer than ten. This chain connects TRBV28 to TRBJ1-5; possibly TRBD1 for D (6 bases). Germline CDR1 MDHEN, CDR2 SYDVKM. The CDR3 length is 16 residues. The V end lost 6 bases, the J end lost 1 base, and 16 bases lay between the germline ends. This CDR3 reads CASSPDRWESNQPQHF. The CDR3 bases are TGTGCCAGCAGCCCGGACAGATGGGAGAGCAATCAGCCCCAGCATTTT. Using reference TRBV28 and TRBJ1-5 for the parts outside the CDR3, the full variable domain is DVKVTQSSRYLVKRTGEKVFLECVQDMDHENMFWYRQDPGLGLRLIYFSYDVKMKEKGDIPEGYSVSREKKERFSLILESASTNQTSMYLCASSPDRWESNQPQHFGDGTRLSIL.

The chain is built from TRBV7-2 and TRBJ2-3; D remains ambiguous. Germline V gene sequence: CDR1 SGHTA, CDR2 FQGNSA. Trimming stripped 2 bases from V and 4 bases from J, with 4 bases between. CDR3 length equals 12 residues. The CDR3 DNA reads TGTGCCAGCAGCTTAACGCCAGATACGCAGTATTTT. The encoded protein is CASSLTPDTQYF.

J is TRBJ2-5 and V is TRBV6-1; 9 bases fit TRBD2. The V gene's germline CDR1 is MNHNS and CDR2 SASEGT. This CDR3 has 15 amino acids. Trimming took 8 bases from V and 7 from J; bases not matched to a gene: 14. The CDR3 DNA reads TGTGCCAGCTCTTTCGGGATAGCGGGAGAGGGGACCCAGTACTTC. Protein product: CASSFGIAGEGTQYF.

This chain joins TRBV6-1 and TRBJ1-6, with no clear D. CDR1 is MNHNS, CDR2 SASEGT, per germline. V was clipped by 1 base and J by 8 bases, with 9 bases between them. This CDR3 is 14 amino acids long. CDR3 protein: CASSEGWGDSPLHF. CDR3 nucleotide sequence: TGTGCCAGCAGTGAAGGGTGGGGTGATTCACCCCTCCACTTT.

This clone was found once. The chain has TRBV7-2 and TRBJ2-5, with D unresolved. Germline loops: CDR1 SGHTA, CDR2 FQGNSA. The V gene lost 1 base and the J gene lost 6 bases, with 15 bases spanning the gap. The CDR3 totals 15 residues. Here the CDR3 reads CASSLGVLRDQTQYF. In DNA, the CDR3 is TGTGCCAGCAGCTTAGGGGTTTTGAGAGACCAGACCCAGTACTTC.

V and J are TRBV6-1 and TRBJ2-5; D tentatively reads TRBD1 or TRBD2 (5 bases each). The V end was cut by 6 bases, the J end by 1 base, with 9 bases between. Germline V gene sequence: CDR1 MNHNS, CDR2 SASEGT. The CDR3 is 13 amino acids. The DNA of the CDR3 is TGTGCCAGCAGACTAGGGACCCAAGAGACCCAGTACTTC. Protein sequence: CASRLGTQETQYF.

This rearrangement joins TRBV6-1 to TRBJ1-6; TRBD1 is a possible D gene (6 bases). This CDR3 comprises 14 residues. Germline CDR1 and CDR2: MNHNS and SASEGT. Trimming took off 8 bases at V and 3 bases at J, with 11 bases between the two ends. CDR3 sequence reads: CASGGQNYNSPLHF. The CDR3 coding sequence is TGTGCCAGCGGCGGACAGAACTATAATTCACCCCTCCACTTT.

The J gene is TRBJ1-2, the V gene TRBV7-9; maybe TRBD1 (6 bases). CDR3 length: 14 residues. The germline V and J ends were trimmed by 1 base and 7 bases, with 13 bases remaining between them. Germline CDR1 SEHNR, CDR2 FQNEAQ (reference sequence). CDR3 sequence (DNA): TGTGCCAGCAGCTTAGATGGCAGGGGCGGTGGCTACACCTTC. Its translation: CASSLDGRGGGYTF.

CDR3 sequence: CASSGSQRFDTDTQYF. The CDR3 bases are TGTGCCAGCAGCGGCAGCCAACGGTTTGACACAGATACGCAGTATTTT. The genes are TRBV9 and TRBJ2-3; D gene uncertain. CDR1 and CDR2 (germline): SGDLS, YYNGEE. The length of the CDR3 is 16 residues. V lost 3 bases to trimming and J lost 2 bases, with 16 bases between them.

This clone is a singleton in its sample. The chain couples TRBV6-6 to TRBJ1-5; D is perhaps TRBD1 (5 bases). The CDR3 contains 13 residues. Per germline, CDR1 MNHNY and CDR2 SVGAGI (reference sequence). The V end was cut by 4 bases, the J end by 4 bases, with 8 bases between. CDR3 region: CASSSQGNQPQHF. DNA for the CDR3: TGTGCCAGCAGTTCCCAGGGAAATCAGCCCCAGCATTTT.

V is TRBV5-1 and J is TRBJ2-3; D possibly corresponds to TRBD2 (5 bases). V shed 3 bases and J shed 2 bases, with 16 bases lying between them. Per germline, CDR1 SGHRS and CDR2 YFSETQ. The CDR3 runs 16 residues. The CDR3 loop is CASSSLGSYSTDTQYF. The CDR3 coding sequence is TGCGCCAGCAGCTCCCTTGGGAGCTACTCCACAGATACGCAGTATTTT.

The chain recombines TRBV27 with TRBJ1-5; the D is unclear. This CDR3 is 13 amino acids long. The ends were cut back, 6 bases at V and 7 bases at J, with 13 bases in the middle. Germline CDR1 MNHEY, CDR2 SMNVEV (reference sequence). The CDR3 protein is CASSSDAAQPQHF. CDR3 in DNA: TGTGCCAGCAGCTCGGACGCCGCCCAGCCCCAGCATTTT.

The rearrangement uses TRBV7-9 and TRBJ1-4; D is ambiguous. Trimming left V 2 bases short and J 4 bases short, with 8 bases between. This CDR3 is built from 14 residues. From germline, CDR1 is SEHNR and CDR2 FQNEAQ (reference sequence). CDR3 region: CASSLQALNEKLFF. The DNA for the CDR3 is TGTGCCAGCAGCTTACAGGCTCTTAATGAAAAACTGTTTTTT.

This chain uses TRBV19 with TRBJ1-4; D possibly corresponds to TRBD1 (6 bases). The CDR3 runs to 15 residues. Germline V lookup: CDR1 LNHDA, CDR2 SQIVND (reference sequence). The germline V and J ends were trimmed by 5 bases and 8 bases, with 18 bases remaining between them. The CDR3: CASSPPGQGAEKLFF. The DNA for the CDR3 is TGTGCCAGTAGTCCCCCGGGACAAGGAGCGGAAAAACTGTTTTTT.

This clone has a handful of counts. The V gene is TRBV11-2, the J gene TRBJ2-3; no definite D call. From germline, CDR1 is SGHAT and CDR2 FQNNGV. V gave up 3 bases and J gave up 0 bases, with 7 bases separating them. The CDR3 loop spans 14 amino acids. The CDR3 DNA follows: TGTGCCAGCAGCTTTACTTCTAGCACAGATACGCAGTATTTT. Translation: CASSFTSSTDTQYF.

The chain joins TRBV5-1 to TRBJ2-7; 7 bases line up with TRBD1. The CDR3 is made up of 16 amino acids. The germline CDR1 and CDR2 sequences are SGHRS and YFSETQ. V was pared by 2 bases and J by 2 bases, with 10 bases of the junction left unmatched. In nucleotides, the CDR3 is TGCGCCAGCAGCTTAGGGACAGTCGTAAAGGCCTACGAGCAGTACTTC. This gives the protein CASSLGTVVKAYEQYF.

V gene TRBV6-1 combines with J gene TRBJ1-2; 9 bases are shared with TRBD1. Looked up from germline, CDR1 is MNHNS and CDR2 is SASEGT. The V and J ends lost 6 bases and 3 bases, in that order; junction bases with no gene match: 8. This CDR3 is 15 amino acids long. Here the CDR3 DNA reads TGTGCCAGCAGCGATACTCGGACAGGGGACTATGGCTACACCTTC. As protein: CASSDTRTGDYGYTF.

The chain combines TRBV5-1 with TRBJ1-5; the match to TRBD1 covers 8 bases. The germline CDR1 and CDR2 sequences are SGHRS and YFSETQ. The trim removed 4 bases at V and 3 bases at J, leaving 6 bases unmatched. CDR3 size: 15 residues. The CDR3 region has the DNA TGCGCCAGCAGCCGAGACAGGGGTGCCAATCAGCCCCAGCATTTT. Protein product: CASSRDRGANQPQHF.

The chain uses TRBV5-5 and TRBJ2-2; a weak D match, TRBD1 (6 bases). The length of the CDR3 is 15 residues. Trimming removed 0 bases from V and 4 bases from J, with 10 bases in between. The germline V gene has CDR1 SGHKS and CDR2 YYEKEE (reference sequence). CDR3 coding DNA: TGTGCCAGCAGCTTGGTCGGGACACCCACCGGGGAGCTGTTTTTT. Its protein product is CASSLVGTPTGELFF. Drawing the rest from reference TRBV5-5 and TRBJ2-2, the complete variable domain is DAGVTQSPTHLIKTRGQQVTLRCSPISGHKSVSWYQQVLGQGPQFIFQYYEKEERGRGNFPDRFSARQFPNYSSELNVNALLLGDSALYLCASSLVGTPTGELFFGEGSRLTVL.

The sample holds a few counts of this clone. The J gene is TRBJ2-5, the V gene TRBV5-4; D remains unclear. V lost 4 bases to trimming and J lost 1 base, with 8 bases between them. Per germline, CDR1 SGHNT and CDR2 YYREEE (reference sequence). This CDR3 is 13 amino acids long. The CDR3 protein is CASSAVGQETQYF. In DNA form, the CDR3 reads TGTGCCAGCAGCGCGGTCGGCCAAGAGACCCAGTACTTC.

The CDR3 spells CASSGSGTTYEQYF. CDR3 nucleotide sequence: TGTGCCAGCAGCGGTAGCGGGACCACCTACGAGCAGTACTTC. The V gene is TRBV9, the J gene TRBJ2-7; 8 nucleotides line up with TRBD2. The V segment lost 3 bases and the J segment 2 bases; nucleotides outside the gene matches: 4. From germline, CDR1 is SGDLS and CDR2 YYNGEE. This CDR3 comprises 14 residues.

This rearrangement joins TRBV2 to TRBJ2-5; the match to TRBD1 covers 9 bases. The trim removed 4 bases at V and 7 bases at J, leaving 10 bases unmatched. This CDR3 region has 15 residues. CDR1 and CDR2 from the germline V gene are SNHLY and FYNNEI. The CDR3 DNA reads TGTGCCAGCAGTGTTGTAGGGACAGGGCTTGCGACCCAGTACTTC. As protein: CASSVVGTGLATQYF.

The chain joins TRBV10-3 to TRBJ2-2, with a tentative D call TRBD2 (5 bases). V lost 10 bases and J lost 7, with 16 bases in between. Germline V gives CDR1 ENHRY, CDR2 SYGVKD. This CDR3 is 13 amino acids long. CDR3 nucleotides: TGTGCCACCTCCCAAGGGAGTGGCGGGGAGCTGTTTTTT. Amino acid sequence: CATSQGSGGELFF.

V is TRBV6-5 and J is TRBJ1-1; TRBD1 matches at 7 bases. The CDR3 has 14 residues. The V segment lost 5 bases and the J segment 0 bases; nucleotides outside the gene matches: 3. Germline CDR1 reads MNHEY; CDR2 reads SVGAGI. The CDR3 here is CASSITGVNTEAFF. DNA of the CDR3: TGTGCCAGCAGTATAACAGGGGTGAACACTGAAGCTTTCTTT.

The gene calls are TRBV28 and TRBJ1-2, with D tentatively TRBD1 (5 bases). Germline V gene data show CDR1 as MDHEN and CDR2 as SYDVKM. The CDR3 runs to 12 residues. The V gene lost 7 bases and the J gene lost 4 bases, with 10 bases spanning the gap. The CDR3: CASKRQTYGYTF. The CDR3 nucleotides are TGTGCCAGCAAACGACAGACCTATGGCTACACCTTC.

The rearrangement uses TRBV28 and TRBJ2-1, with a weak D call TRBD2 (5 bases). The CDR3 covers 15 residues. Germline CDR1 MDHEN, CDR2 SYDVKM. V dropped 5 bases and J dropped 0 bases, with 11 bases sitting between them. In DNA, the CDR3 is TGTGCCAGCAGTAGCGGAGAGAGCTCCTACAATGAGCAGTTCTTC. The encoded protein is CASSSGESSYNEQFF. The full variable domain, completed using reference TRBV28 and TRBJ2-1, is DVKVTQSSRYLVKRTGEKVFLECVQDMDHENMFWYRQDPGLGLRLIYFSYDVKMKEKGDIPEGYSVSREKKERFSLILESASTNQTSMYLCASSSGESSYNEQFFGPGTRLTVL.

About this clone itself: Other DNA sequences in the sample encode the same CDR3. The V and J genes are TRBV6-1 and TRBJ1-1; D may be TRBD1 (5 bases). Germline assignment: CDR1 MNHNS and CDR2 SASEGT. The CDR3 runs to 15 residues. V was cut by 4 bases and J by 7 bases, with 19 bases left in between. The CDR3 nucleotides read TGTGCCAGCAGTGGCCGACCGGGACGGCTTCTTGAAGCTTTCTTT. Translating it yields CASSGRPGRLLEAFF.

Concerning this clone: Other DNA sequences within the sample encode an identical CDR3. V is TRBV5-4 and J is TRBJ2-3, with TRBD2 matching 12 bases. With V trimmed by 5 bases and J by 4 bases, 5 bases remained unmatched. The CDR3 has 15 residues. Germline assignment: CDR1 SGHNT and CDR2 YYREEE (reference sequence). The CDR3 loop is CASSPLAGGPDTQYF. Written as DNA, the CDR3 is TGTGCCAGCAGTCCTCTAGCGGGAGGGCCAGATACGCAGTATTTT. Supplemented by reference TRBV5-4 and TRBJ2-3, the full variable domain reads ETGVTQSPTHLIKTRGQQVTLRCSSQSGHNTVSWYQQALGQGPQFIFQYYREEENGRGNFPPRFSGLQFPNYSSELNVNALELDDSALYLCASSPLAGGPDTQYFGPGTRLTVL.

The gene calls are TRBV19 and TRBJ2-7, with D tentatively TRBD1 (6 bases). The CDR3 is made up of 15 amino acids. The V gene lost 4 bases and the J gene lost 3 bases, with 16 bases spanning the gap. Per the germline V gene, CDR1 is LNHDA and CDR2 is SQIVND (reference sequence). CDR3 bases: TGTGCCAGTAGTAAAACCCGACAGGTTATCTACGAGCAGTACTTC. This gives the protein CASSKTRQVIYEQYF.

A few counts support this clone. This chain uses TRBV5-1 with TRBJ2-5, with unresolved D. Deletions cut 5 bases from V and 0 bases from J, with 11 bases between. The CDR3 totals 14 residues. Germline CDR1 and CDR2: SGHRS and YFSETQ. CDR3 sequence reads: CASSFGHNQETQYF. The CDR3 nucleotides are TGCGCCAGCAGTTTCGGGCACAACCAAGAGACCCAGTACTTC.

The CDR3 sequence: CASSFSGSRIRAYEQYF. The CDR3 DNA reads as TGTGCCAGCAGCTTCAGCGGGAGTAGAATTAGGGCCTACGAGCAGTACTTC. The chain carries TRBV11-2 and TRBJ2-7; 8 bases map to TRBD2. Germline lookup yields CDR1 SGHAT and CDR2 FQNNGV. The CDR3 length is 17 residues. V gave up 3 bases and J gave up 2 bases; unmatched junction bases: 12.